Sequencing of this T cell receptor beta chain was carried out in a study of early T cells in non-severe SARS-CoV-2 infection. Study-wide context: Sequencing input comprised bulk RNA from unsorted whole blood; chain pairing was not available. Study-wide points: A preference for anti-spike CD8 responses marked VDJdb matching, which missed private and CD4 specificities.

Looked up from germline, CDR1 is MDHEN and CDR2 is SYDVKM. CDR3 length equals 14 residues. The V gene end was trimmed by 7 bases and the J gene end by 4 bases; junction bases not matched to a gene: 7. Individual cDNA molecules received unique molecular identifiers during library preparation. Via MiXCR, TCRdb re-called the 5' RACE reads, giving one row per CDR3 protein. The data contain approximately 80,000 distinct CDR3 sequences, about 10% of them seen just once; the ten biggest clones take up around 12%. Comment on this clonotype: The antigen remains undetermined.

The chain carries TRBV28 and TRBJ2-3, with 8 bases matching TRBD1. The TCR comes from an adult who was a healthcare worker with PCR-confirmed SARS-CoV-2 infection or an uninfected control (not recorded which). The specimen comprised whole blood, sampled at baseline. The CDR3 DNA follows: TGTGCCAGCATGCGGACAGGGTCTCCAGATACGCAGTATTTT. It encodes CASMRTGSPDTQYF.